These 18 T cell receptor beta chains came from one sample sequenced in a study of Ad26.COV2.S vaccination and SARS-CoV-2 variants. Method: immunoSEQ multiplex PCR; TCRdb's copy keeps in-frame clones and lacks some. Of about 470,000 clones in the sample, about nine tenths were seen once. Documented treatment: some 20 received Ad26.COV2.S at low or high dose, single or two shots; about 5 received placebo; per-sample allocation not given. Vaccine and placebo recipients were sampled on day 63 after the first injection. Source: peripheral blood, taken in a trial of Ad26.COV2.S vaccine versus placebo. Every receptor here comes from a person aged 18 to 65 who received the Ad26.COV2.S COVID-19 vaccine or a placebo.

The chain is built from TRBV3-1 (or the pseudogene TRBV3-2) and TRBJ2-7; D is ambiguous. The germline V gene has CDR1 LGHDT and CDR2 YNNKEL (reference sequence). The CDR3 sequence is 13 residues long. Trimming cost V 1 base and J 6 bases, with 10 bases left between them. CDR3 sequence reads: CASSQASVGEQYF. The DNA of the CDR3 is TGTGCCAGCAGCCAAGCAAGCGTTGGCGAGCAGTACTTC.

The chain has TRBV5-4 and TRBJ1-2, with TRBD1 identical over 9 bases. The V gene end was trimmed by 0 bases and the J gene end by 5 bases; junction bases not matched to a gene: 5. Germline CDR1 is SGHNT and CDR2 is YYREEE (reference sequence). The CDR3 consists of 15 residues. The CDR3 sequence is CASSLGSGQGYGYTF. CDR3 in DNA: TGTGCCAGCAGCTTGGGTTCTGGACAGGGGTATGGCTACACCTTC.

The chain joins TRBV2 to TRBJ1-5, with TRBD1 identical over 11 bases. The CDR3 runs to 16 residues. After removal of 6 bases from V and 2 bases from J, the junction contained 6 bases not matched to a gene. Germline V lookup: CDR1 SNHLY, CDR2 FYNNEI. CDR3 bases: TGTGCCAGCAGCCAAAGGGGACAGGGGGGCAATCAGCCCCAGCATTTT. Translation: CASSQRGQGGNQPQHF.

The rearrangement uses TRBV19 and TRBJ2-5, with D possibly being TRBD1 or TRBD2 (5 bases each). The CDR3 length is 14 residues. Germline V gives CDR1 LNHDA, CDR2 SQIVND (reference sequence). V shed 5 bases and J shed 1 base, with 11 bases lying between them. CDR3 sequence (DNA): TGTGCCAGTAGTCCCCGGGGCGGCCAAGAGACCCAGTACTTC. It is translated as CASSPRGGQETQYF.

This rearrangement joins TRBV5-8 to TRBJ2-2; no reliable D call. The germline gives CDR1 SGHTS, CDR2 YDEGEE. V gave up 3 bases and J gave up 5 bases, with 17 bases separating them. The CDR3 totals 16 residues. The CDR3 DNA follows: TGTGCCAGCAGCTCTGGGAAGGGTGGGAAGACCGGGGAGCTGTTTTTT. Translating gives CASSSGKGGKTGELFF.

The chain employs TRBV5-4 and TRBJ1-6; D gene ambiguous. The CDR3 contains 13 residues. Germline loops: CDR1 SGHNT, CDR2 YYREEE (reference sequence). V was pared by 4 bases and J by 14 bases, with 16 bases between. The CDR3 region has the DNA TGTGCCAGCAGCGACACCATCACCGGCACCCTCCACTTT. Translated: CASSDTITGTLHF.

The table lists this clone with a count of one. The rearrangement joins TRBV5-6 to TRBJ1-1, with D perhaps TRBD1 (5 bases). The CDR3 totals 15 residues. Trimming left V 4 bases short and J 1 base short, with 14 bases between. CDR1 and CDR2 from the germline V gene are SGHDT and YYEEEE. CDR3 DNA: TGTGCCAGCAGCCGTAGGGGAAGGGGGAACACTGAAGCTTTCTTT. It is translated as CASSRRGRGNTEAFF.

The chain joins TRBV7-9 to TRBJ1-1; D uncertain. The CDR3 contains 13 residues. Between the trimmed V and J ends, which lost 4 bases and 2 bases, there was a span of 8 bases. In germline, CDR1 is SEHNR, CDR2 FQNEAQ (reference sequence). CDR3 amino acids: CASSSSVNTEAFF. CDR3 DNA sequence: TGTGCCAGCAGCTCCTCAGTTAACACTGAAGCTTTCTTT.

CDR3 residues: CASSQLAVAPTDTQYF. The CDR3, as DNA: TGTGCCAGCAGCCAACTAGCTGTAGCTCCCACAGATACGCAGTATTTT. The rearrangement links TRBV11-2 to TRBJ2-3; maybe TRBD2 (6 bases). V was pared by 5 bases and J by 2 bases, with 17 bases between. CDR1 is SGHAT and CDR2 is FQNNGV in the germline V gene. The CDR3 has 16 amino acids.

The rearrangement links TRBV19 to TRBJ1-3; D perhaps matches TRBD1 (5 bases). The CDR3 sequence is 14 residues long. Deletions cut 8 bases from V and 2 bases from J, with 13 bases between. Looked up from germline, CDR1 is LNHDA and CDR2 is SQIVND (reference sequence). The CDR3 region is CASASGGAGNTIYF. In nucleotides, the CDR3 is TGTGCCAGTGCCTCTGGGGGGGCTGGAAACACCATATATTTT.

The chain joins TRBV29-1 to TRBJ2-2, with D possibly TRBD1 on 5 matching bases. V lost 0 bases, J lost 0 bases, and 11 bases lay in between. The CDR3 runs to 16 residues. Per germline, CDR1 SQVTM and CDR2 ANQGSEA. The CDR3 spells CSVEDPSRANTGELFF. Here the CDR3 DNA reads TGCAGCGTTGAAGATCCCTCCAGGGCGAACACCGGGGAGCTGTTTTTT.

This sequence joins TRBV12-3 or TRBV12-4 and TRBJ2-7; D gene uncertain. The V and J ends lost 6 bases and 3 bases respectively, with 12 bases between them. This CDR3 has 13 amino acids. DNA of the CDR3: TGTGCCAGCAGCACGAAAGACCGCTACGAGCAGTACTTC. Amino acid sequence: CASSTKDRYEQYF.

This rearrangement joins TRBV4-1 to TRBJ2-7; 7 bases align to TRBD2. Trimming at V came to 1 base and at J to 1 base, leaving 13 bases not matched to a gene. The germline V gene has CDR1 MGHRA and CDR2 YSYEKL. This CDR3 has 18 amino acids. For the CDR3, the DNA is TGCGCCAGCAGCCAAGTCGGATTGGCGGGAGCTCGGTCCTACGAGCAGTACTTC. Encoded protein: CASSQVGLAGARSYEQYF.

Turning to this clone: The same CDR3 is also encoded by other DNA sequences in this sample. This chain links TRBV18 with TRBJ2-2; D unresolved. The CDR3 runs to 12 residues. Germline lookup yields CDR1 KGHSH and CDR2 LQKENI. Trimming took 5 bases from V and 1 from J, leaving 2 bases between them. The CDR3 here is CASSRNTGELFF. The DNA of the CDR3 is TGTGCCAGCTCAAGGAACACCGGGGAGCTGTTTTTT.

The chain is built from TRBV5-6 and TRBJ2-1, with a weak D call TRBD2 (6 bases). The germline V gene has CDR1 SGHDT and CDR2 YYEEEE. V shed 4 bases and J shed 4 bases, with 15 bases lying between them. This CDR3 region has 15 residues. The CDR3 DNA is TGTGCCAGCAGCGGCGGGACTCCTATATACAATGAGCAGTTCTTC. It translates to CASSGGTPIYNEQFF. Combining the CDR3 with reference TRBV5-6 and TRBJ2-1 gives the whole variable domain DAGVTQSPTHLIKTRGQQVTLRCSPKSGHDTVSWYQQALGQGPQFIFQYYEEEERQRGNFPDRFSGHQFPNYSSELNVNALLLGDSALYLCASSGGTPIYNEQFFGPGTRLTVL.

Worth noting for this clone: The same CDR3 also results from other DNA sequences found in this sample. The CDR3 nucleotides read TGTGCCAGCTCACCCCGGGAAGGTACCTACGAGCAGTACTTC. Protein: CASSPREGTYEQYF. V and J are TRBV18 and TRBJ2-7, with D tentatively TRBD2 (5 bases). Germline V CDR1 and CDR2: KGHSH, LQKENI. V lost 3 bases and J 2 bases, leaving 11 bases between the germline ends. CDR3 size: 14 residues.

V and J are TRBV10-3 and TRBJ1-3, with 7 bases lining up with TRBD1. Trimming took 6 bases from V and 1 from J; bases not matched to a gene: 6. The germline CDR1 and CDR2 sequences are ENHRY and SYGVKD. The CDR3 runs 15 residues. CDR3 region: CAISLTGRSGNTIYF. The CDR3 bases are TGTGCCATCAGCCTGACAGGGAGGTCTGGAAACACCATATATTTT.

The chain combines TRBV13 with TRBJ2-1; 14 bases are shared with TRBD2. The germline CDR1 and CDR2 sequences are PRHDT and FYEKMQ (reference sequence). The CDR3 is 19 amino acids. V was clipped by 5 bases and J by 5 bases; unmatched bases: 14. CDR3 nucleotide sequence: TGTGCCAGCAGCGAGCCGGGACTAGCGGGAGTGCCCCCCCACAATGAGCAGTTCTTC. Protein: CASSEPGLAGVPPHNEQFF.